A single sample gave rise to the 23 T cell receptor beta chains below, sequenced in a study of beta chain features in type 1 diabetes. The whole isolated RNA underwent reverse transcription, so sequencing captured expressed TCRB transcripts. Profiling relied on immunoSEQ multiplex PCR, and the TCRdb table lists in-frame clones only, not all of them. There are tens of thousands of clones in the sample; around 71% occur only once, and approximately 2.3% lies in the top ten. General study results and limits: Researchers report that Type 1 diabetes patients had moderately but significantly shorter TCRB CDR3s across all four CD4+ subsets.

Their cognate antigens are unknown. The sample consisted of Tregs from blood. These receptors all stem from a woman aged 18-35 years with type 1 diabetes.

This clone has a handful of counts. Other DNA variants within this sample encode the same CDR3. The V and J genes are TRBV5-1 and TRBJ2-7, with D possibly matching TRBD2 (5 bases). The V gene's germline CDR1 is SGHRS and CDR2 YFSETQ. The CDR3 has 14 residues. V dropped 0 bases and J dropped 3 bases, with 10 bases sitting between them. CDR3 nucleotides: TGCGCCAGCAGCTTGGGCGGAACTAGCTACGAGCAGTACTTC. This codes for CASSLGGTSYEQYF. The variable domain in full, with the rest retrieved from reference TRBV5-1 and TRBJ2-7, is KAGVTQTPRYLIKTRGQQVTLSCSPISGHRSVSWYQQTPGQGLQFLFEYFSETQRNKGNFPGRFSGRQFSNSRSEMNVSTLELGDSALYLCASSLGGTSYEQYFGPGTRLTVT.

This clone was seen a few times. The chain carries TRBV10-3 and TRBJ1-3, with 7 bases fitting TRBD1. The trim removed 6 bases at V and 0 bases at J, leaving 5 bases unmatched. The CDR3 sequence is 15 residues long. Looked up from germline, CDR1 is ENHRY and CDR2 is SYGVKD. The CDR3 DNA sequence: TGTGCCATCAGAGCAGCAGGGGGCTCTGGAAACACCATATATTTT. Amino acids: CAIRAAGGSGNTIYF.

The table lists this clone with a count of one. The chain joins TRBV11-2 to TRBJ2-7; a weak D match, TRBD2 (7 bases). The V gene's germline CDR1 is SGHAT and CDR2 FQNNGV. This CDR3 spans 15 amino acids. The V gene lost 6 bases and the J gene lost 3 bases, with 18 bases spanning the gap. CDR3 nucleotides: TGTGCCAGCAGGACCTGGGGGGGCTCGAACTACGAGCAGTACTTC. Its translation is CASRTWGGSNYEQYF.

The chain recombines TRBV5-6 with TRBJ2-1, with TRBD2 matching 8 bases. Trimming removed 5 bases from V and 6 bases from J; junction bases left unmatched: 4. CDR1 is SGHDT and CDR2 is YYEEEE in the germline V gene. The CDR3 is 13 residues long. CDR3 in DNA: TGTGCCAGCAGGAAAGCGGGAGTCAATGAGCAGTTCTTC. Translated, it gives CASRKAGVNEQFF.

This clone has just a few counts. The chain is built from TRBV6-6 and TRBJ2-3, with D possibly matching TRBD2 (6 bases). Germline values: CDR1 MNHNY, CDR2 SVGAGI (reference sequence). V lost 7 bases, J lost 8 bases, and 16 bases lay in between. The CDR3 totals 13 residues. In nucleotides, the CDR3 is TGTGCCAGCAACCGGGACTCCCAGGGTACGCAGTATTTT. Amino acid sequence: CASNRDSQGTQYF.

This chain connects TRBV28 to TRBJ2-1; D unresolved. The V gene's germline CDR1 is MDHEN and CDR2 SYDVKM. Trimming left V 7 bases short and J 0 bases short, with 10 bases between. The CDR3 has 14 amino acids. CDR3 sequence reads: CASTVRPSYNEQFF. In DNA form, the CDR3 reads TGTGCCAGCACCGTGCGGCCCTCCTACAATGAGCAGTTCTTC. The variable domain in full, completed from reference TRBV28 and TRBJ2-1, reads DVKVTQSSRYLVKRTGEKVFLECVQDMDHENMFWYRQDPGLGLRLIYFSYDVKMKEKGDIPEGYSVSREKKERFSLILESASTNQTSMYLCASTVRPSYNEQFFGPGTRLTVL.

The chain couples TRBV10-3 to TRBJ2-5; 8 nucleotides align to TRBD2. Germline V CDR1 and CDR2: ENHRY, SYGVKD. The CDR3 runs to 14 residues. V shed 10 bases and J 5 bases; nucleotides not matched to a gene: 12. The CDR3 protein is CATTSGLGEETQYF. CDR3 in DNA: TGTGCCACCACTAGCGGCCTAGGAGAGGAGACCCAGTACTTC.

Here the CDR3 DNA reads TGTGCCAGCAACCCGACAGGGAACGAGCAGTTCTTC. Its translation: CASNPTGNEQFF. The chain has TRBV28 and TRBJ2-1; 7 positions agree with TRBD1. The CDR3 has 12 amino acids. J was trimmed by 10 bases and V by 7 bases; bases with no gene match: 7. CDR1 and CDR2 (germline): MDHEN, SYDVKM.

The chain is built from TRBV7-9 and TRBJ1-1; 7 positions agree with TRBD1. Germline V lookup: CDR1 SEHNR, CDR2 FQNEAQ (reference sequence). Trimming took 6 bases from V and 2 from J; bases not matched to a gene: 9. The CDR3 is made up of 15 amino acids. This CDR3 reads CASRPPGQINTEAFF. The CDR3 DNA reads TGTGCCAGCAGGCCACCGGGACAGATAAACACTGAAGCTTTCTTT.

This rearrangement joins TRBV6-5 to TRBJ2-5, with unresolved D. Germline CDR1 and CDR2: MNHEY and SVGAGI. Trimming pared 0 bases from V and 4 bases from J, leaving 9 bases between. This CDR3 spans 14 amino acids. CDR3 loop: CASSYSSVGETQYF. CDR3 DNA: TGTGCCAGCAGTTACTCGAGCGTGGGAGAGACCCAGTACTTC.

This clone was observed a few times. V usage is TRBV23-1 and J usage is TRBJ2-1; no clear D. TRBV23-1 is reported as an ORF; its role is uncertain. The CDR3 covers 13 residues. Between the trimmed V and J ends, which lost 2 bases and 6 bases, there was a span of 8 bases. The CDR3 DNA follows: TGCGCCAGCAGTCAAACTCTCACCAATGAGCAGTTCTTC. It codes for CASSQTLTNEQFF.

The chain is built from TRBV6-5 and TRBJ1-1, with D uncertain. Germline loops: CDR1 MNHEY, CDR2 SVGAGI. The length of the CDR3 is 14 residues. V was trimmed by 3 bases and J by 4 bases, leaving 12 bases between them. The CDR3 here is CASSYSGRGTEAFF. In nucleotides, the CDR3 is TGTGCCAGCAGTTATTCAGGCCGGGGCACTGAAGCTTTCTTT.

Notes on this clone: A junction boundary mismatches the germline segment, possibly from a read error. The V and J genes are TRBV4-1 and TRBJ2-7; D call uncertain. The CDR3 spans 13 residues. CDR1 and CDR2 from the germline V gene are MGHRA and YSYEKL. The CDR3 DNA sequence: TGCGCCGGCAGCCAAGCCATCTCCTACGGGCAGTACTTC. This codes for CAGSQAISYGQYF.

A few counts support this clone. CDR3 DNA: TGTGCCAGCAGCAGAGGGACAGTTTTCGGTCAGCCCCAGCATTTT. It specifies CASSRGTVFGQPQHF. The chain uses TRBV7-9 and TRBJ1-5; 7 nucleotides agree with TRBD1. The CDR3 covers 15 residues. Trimming took 5 bases from V and 6 from J; bases not matched to a gene: 10. Germline V gives CDR1 SEHNR, CDR2 FQNEAQ (reference sequence). The full variable domain, in which reference TRBV7-9 and TRBJ1-5 provide the parts outside the CDR3, is DTGVSQNPRHKITKRGQNVTFRCDPISEHNRLYWYRQTLGQGPEFLTYFQNEAQLEKSRLLSDRFSAERPKGSFSTLEIQRTEQGDSAMYLCASSRGTVFGQPQHFGDGTRLSIL.

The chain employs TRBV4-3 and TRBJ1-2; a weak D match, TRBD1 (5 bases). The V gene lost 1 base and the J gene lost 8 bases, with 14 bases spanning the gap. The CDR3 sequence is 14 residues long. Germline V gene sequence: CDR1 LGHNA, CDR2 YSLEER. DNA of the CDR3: TGCGCCAGCAGCCAAGGGTCAGGGAGGACGGGCTACACCTTC. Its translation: CASSQGSGRTGYTF.

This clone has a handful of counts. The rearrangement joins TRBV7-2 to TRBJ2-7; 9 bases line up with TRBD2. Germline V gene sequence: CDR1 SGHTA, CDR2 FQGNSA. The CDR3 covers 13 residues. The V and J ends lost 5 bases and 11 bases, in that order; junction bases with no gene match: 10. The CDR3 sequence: CASSPTPLAGKYF. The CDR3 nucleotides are TGTGCCAGCAGCCCAACCCCGCTAGCGGGAAAGTACTTC.

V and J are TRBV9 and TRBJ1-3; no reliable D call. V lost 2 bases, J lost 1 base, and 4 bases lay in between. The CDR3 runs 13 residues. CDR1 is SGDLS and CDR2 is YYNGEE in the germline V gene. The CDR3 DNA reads TGTGCCAGCAGCGTCCAGTCTGGAAACACCATATATTTT. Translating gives CASSVQSGNTIYF. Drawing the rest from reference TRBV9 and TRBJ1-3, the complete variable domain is DSGVTQTPKHLITATGQRVTLRCSPRSGDLSVYWYQQSLDQGLQFLIQYYNGEERAKGNILERFSAQQFPDLHSELNLSSLELGDSALYFCASSVQSGNTIYFGEGSWLTVV.

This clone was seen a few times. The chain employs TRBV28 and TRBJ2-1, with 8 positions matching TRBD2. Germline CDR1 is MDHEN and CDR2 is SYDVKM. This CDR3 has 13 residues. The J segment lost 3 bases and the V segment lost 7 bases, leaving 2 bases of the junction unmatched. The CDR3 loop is CASITSGYNEQFF. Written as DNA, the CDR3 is TGTGCCAGCATAACTAGCGGCTACAATGAGCAGTTCTTC.

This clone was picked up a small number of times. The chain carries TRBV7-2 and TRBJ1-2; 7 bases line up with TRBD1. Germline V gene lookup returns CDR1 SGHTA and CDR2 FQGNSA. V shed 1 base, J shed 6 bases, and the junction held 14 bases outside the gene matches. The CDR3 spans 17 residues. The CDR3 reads CASSLEGWGRGSDGYTF. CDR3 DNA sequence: TGTGCCAGCAGCTTAGAAGGCTGGGGCAGGGGGTCCGATGGCTACACCTTC.

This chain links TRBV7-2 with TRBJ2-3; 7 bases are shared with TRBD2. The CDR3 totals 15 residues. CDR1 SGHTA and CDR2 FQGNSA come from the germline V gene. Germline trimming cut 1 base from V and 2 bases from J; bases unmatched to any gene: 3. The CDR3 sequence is CASSLGDYVTDTQYF. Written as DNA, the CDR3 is TGTGCCAGCAGCTTAGGGGACTATGTCACAGATACGCAGTATTTT.

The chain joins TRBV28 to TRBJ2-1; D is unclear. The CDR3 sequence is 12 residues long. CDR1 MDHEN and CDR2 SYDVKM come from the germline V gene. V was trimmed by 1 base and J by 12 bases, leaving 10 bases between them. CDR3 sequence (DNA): TGTGCCAGCAGTTTATACCCAGCTAGGCAGTTCTTC. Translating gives CASSLYPARQFF.

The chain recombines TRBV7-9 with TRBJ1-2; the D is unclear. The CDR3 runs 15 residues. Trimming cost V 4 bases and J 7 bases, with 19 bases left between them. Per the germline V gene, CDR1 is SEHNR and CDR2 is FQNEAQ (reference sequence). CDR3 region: CASSSSNAPSGGYTF. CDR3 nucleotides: TGTGCCAGCAGCTCATCCAACGCCCCTTCAGGTGGCTACACCTTC.

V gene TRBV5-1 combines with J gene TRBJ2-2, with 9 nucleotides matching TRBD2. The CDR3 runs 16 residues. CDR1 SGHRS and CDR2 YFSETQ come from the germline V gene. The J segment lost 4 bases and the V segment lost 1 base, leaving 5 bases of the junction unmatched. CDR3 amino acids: CASSLSGTSSTGELFF. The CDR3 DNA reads TGCGCCAGCAGCTTGAGTGGGACTAGCAGCACCGGGGAGCTGTTTTTT.